The entry that follows covers one T cell receptor (beta chain) sequence. Its antigen is not known. This sample was included in a study of cytomegalovirus exposure and HLA in healthy donors. The wider study: The 120 million or so unique TCR beta sequences, from 150 million to 200 million T cells, were found by an earlier analysis. Findings and limits, study-wide: In an earlier analysis, productive rearrangement rates for most beta V segments clustered near 87% or 30%.

CDR3 length equals 16 residues. The germline CDR1 and CDR2 sequences are MRHNA and SNTAGT. J was trimmed by 10 bases and V by 3 bases; bases with no gene match: 13. The PCR made use of 60 Vbeta and 13 Jbeta primers. The data were produced by immunoSEQ multiplex PCR, yet TCRdb's version contains in-frame clones alone and is incomplete. The table shows about 160,000 clones, with 85% occurring only once. This TCR was sampled from a boy younger than 10 in good health and CMV-seronegative. V is TRBV6-4 and J is TRBJ2-2; 8 bases agree with TRBD1. Sample: PBMCs. CDR3 DNA: TGTGCCAGCAGTGAGCGGACAGGGTATAGCACCACGGAGCTGTTTTTT. Its translation: CASSERTGYSTTELFF.